A selection of T cell receptor beta chains follows, all from one sample in a study of T cells in Graves' hyperthyroidism and ophthalmopathy. TCRdb fed the multiplex PCR reads into MiXCR, producing one record per CDR3 protein. The sample has nearly 750,000 distinct CDR3 sequences, 35% seen once. Specimen: blood. These receptor sequences come from a woman aged 40 to 55 with Graves' hyperthyroidism. The CDR3 runs from the conserved cysteine through the conserved F or W. The order of the fields is V gene, J gene, clone size, D gene, CDR3 DNA, CDR3 protein. D genes are given only for firm matches. Clone size is not always given. Where it is, it says once, few, many or a class for expanded clones.

V gene: TRBV6-5; J gene: TRBJ2-5; clone size: -; D gene: -; CDR3 DNA: TGTGCCAGCAGCACAGGGAGACAGGCCACCGTAGAGACCCAGTACTTC; CDR3 protein: CASSTGRQATVETQYF
V gene: TRBV7-9; J gene: TRBJ2-5; clone size: many; D gene: TRBD1; CDR3 DNA: TGTGCCAGCAGTCAAACGGGACAGCTCCAAGAGACCCAGTACTTC; CDR3 protein: CASSQTGQLQETQYF
V gene: TRBV6-6; J gene: TRBJ1-5; clone size: -; D gene: -; CDR3 DNA: TGTGCCAGCAGTTACTATGGGACAACGAATCAGCCCCAGCATTTT; CDR3 protein: CASSYYGTTNQPQHF
V gene: TRBV2; J gene: TRBJ1-1; clone size: -; D gene: TRBD1; CDR3 DNA: TGTGCCAGCACCTCAACTGCCGGGACAGCGAACACTGAAGCTTTCTTT; CDR3 protein: CASTSTAGTANTEAFF
V gene: TRBV12-3/TRBV12-4; J gene: TRBJ1-1; clone size: few; D gene: -; CDR3 DNA: TGTGCCAGCAGACCCGGCCCGGGGACTGAAGCTTTCTTT; CDR3 protein: CASRPGPGTEAFF
V gene: TRBV7-9; J gene: TRBJ2-2; clone size: -; D gene: -; CDR3 DNA: TGTGCCATCCCCTCAAAGGGTCAGGCGAACACCGGGGAGCTGTTTTTT; CDR3 protein: CAIPSKGQANTGELFF
V gene: TRBV7-9; J gene: TRBJ1-5; clone size: -; D gene: -; CDR3 DNA: TGTGCCAGCAGCTCCCTCCGGGACCCATCCCAGCATTTT; CDR3 protein: CASSSLRDPSQHF
V gene: TRBV9; J gene: TRBJ2-5; clone size: few; D gene: -; CDR3 DNA: TGTGCCAGCAGCGCCAGCTCGGGAGAGACCCAGTACTTC; CDR3 protein: CASSASSGETQYF
V gene: TRBV6-5; J gene: TRBJ2-7; clone size: -; D gene: -; CDR3 DNA: TGTGCCAGCACCCCGACAGATTACTACGAGCAGTACTTC; CDR3 protein: CASTPTDYYEQYF
V gene: TRBV12-3/TRBV12-4; J gene: TRBJ1-6; clone size: few; D gene: TRBD1; CDR3 DNA: TGTGCCAGCACCCGGACAGGGACAACACCCCTCCACTTT; CDR3 protein: CASTRTGTTPLHF
V gene: TRBV3-1; J gene: TRBJ1-1; clone size: -; D gene: -; CDR3 DNA: TGTGCCAGCAGCCAAGTGAGGGGGAACACTGAAGCTCTCTTT; CDR3 protein: CASSQVRGNTEALF
V gene: TRBV29-1; J gene: TRBJ2-5; clone size: -; D gene: -; CDR3 DNA: TGCAGCGGGGGGGGGCGCGGGGAGACCCAGTACTTC; CDR3 protein: CSGGGRGETQYF
V gene: TRBV7-9; J gene: TRBJ1-1; clone size: -; D gene: -; CDR3 DNA: TGTGCCAGCAGCGTCGGGGGAGGGCTTTTGGGGACTGAAGCTTTCTTT; CDR3 protein: CASSVGGGLLGTEAFF
V gene: TRBV20-1; J gene: TRBJ2-7; clone size: many; D gene: TRBD2; CDR3 DNA: TGCAGTGGTACGCCATACCTGACTAGCGGGAGATCCGAGCAGTACTTC; CDR3 protein: CSGTPYLTSGRSEQYF
V gene: TRBV20-1; J gene: TRBJ2-3; clone size: -; D gene: -; CDR3 DNA: TGCAGTGCTAGTAGCGCTGCGGATACGCAGTATTTT; CDR3 protein: CSASSAADTQYF
V gene: TRBV19; J gene: TRBJ1-5; clone size: few; D gene: TRBD1; CDR3 DNA: TGTGCCTCGCGCGACAGGGAAAATCAGCCCCAGCATTTT; CDR3 protein: CASRDRENQPQHF
V gene: TRBV7-9; J gene: TRBJ1-3; clone size: -; D gene: -; CDR3 DNA: TGTGCCAGCAACCCCCGGGGGCGGACCTCTGGAAACACCATATATTTT; CDR3 protein: CASNPRGRTSGNTIYF
V gene: TRBV11-1; J gene: TRBJ1-1; clone size: -; D gene: -; CDR3 DNA: TGTGCCAGCAGCTTAAATCCAGGGGTAGGGGCTGAAGCTTTCTTT; CDR3 protein: CASSLNPGVGAEAFF
V gene: TRBV28; J gene: TRBJ2-2; clone size: few; D gene: -; CDR3 DNA: TGTGCCAGCCGAGAGGGCGCGGAAACTGGGGAGCTGTTTTTT; CDR3 protein: CASREGAETGELFF
V gene: TRBV2; J gene: TRBJ1-5; clone size: -; D gene: TRBD1; CDR3 DNA: TGTGCCAGCAGGGGAAGGACAGGACTAAATCAGCCCCAGCATTTT; CDR3 protein: CASRGRTGLNQPQHF
V gene: TRBV5-8; J gene: TRBJ1-2; clone size: -; D gene: TRBD1; CDR3 DNA: TGTGCCAGCAGCTTCAAACCGGGACAGGGGACCTATGGCTACACCTTC; CDR3 protein: CASSFKPGQGTYGYTF
V gene: TRBV7-6; J gene: TRBJ2-5; clone size: -; D gene: -; CDR3 DNA: TGTGCCAGCAGCTTAACGACCTGGTACTTC; CDR3 protein: CASSLTTWYF
V gene: TRBV2; J gene: TRBJ2-1; clone size: -; D gene: -; CDR3 DNA: TGTGCCGGTGAGACCGGGTACAGGGACATCGAGCAGTTCTTC; CDR3 protein: CAGETGYRDIEQFF
V gene: TRBV7-3; J gene: TRBJ1-2; clone size: many; D gene: -; CDR3 DNA: TGTGCCAGCAGCTTAATGACAGGACAGCTCATCTATGGCTACACCTTC; CDR3 protein: CASSLMTGQLIYGYTF
V gene: TRBV6-5; J gene: TRBJ1-2; clone size: -; D gene: -; CDR3 DNA: TGTGCCAGCAGTGATGACGCGGCTGGGGGCTACACCTTC; CDR3 protein: CASSDDAAGGYTF
V gene: TRBV7-2; J gene: TRBJ2-2; clone size: -; D gene: -; CDR3 DNA: -; CDR3 protein: CASSLTSSYEQCFGPGTGELFF
V gene: TRBV7-2; J gene: TRBJ1-4; clone size: once; D gene: -; CDR3 DNA: TGTGCCAGCACCCCCACTAGCAGTAGCTCCTACAGGGATGAAAAACTGTTTTTT; CDR3 protein: CASTPTSSSSYRDEKLFF
V gene: TRBV5-1; J gene: TRBJ1-1; clone size: many; D gene: -; CDR3 DNA: TGCGCCAGCAGCTTGGGAGGGACGGAGAACACTGAAGCTTTCTTT; CDR3 protein: CASSLGGTENTEAFF
V gene: TRBV18; J gene: TRBJ1-1; clone size: -; D gene: -; CDR3 DNA: TGTGCCACCACTGGGGACACTGAAGCTTTCTTT; CDR3 protein: CATTGDTEAFF
V gene: TRBV20-1; J gene: TRBJ2-5; clone size: -; D gene: -; CDR3 DNA: TGCAGTGCTAGAGCGGCCAGGGGGGGAGAGGAGACCCAGTACTTC; CDR3 protein: CSARAARGGEETQYF
V gene: TRBV10-2; J gene: TRBJ2-7; clone size: many; D gene: TRBD2; CDR3 DNA: TGCGCCAGCAGCCTCACTAGCGCGGTAATTCACGAGCAGTACTTC; CDR3 protein: CASSLTSAVIHEQYF
V gene: TRBV2; J gene: TRBJ1-2; clone size: few; D gene: TRBD1; CDR3 DNA: TGTGCCAGCAGCTCAGGCGGACAGGGGGTCTATGGCTACACCTTC; CDR3 protein: CASSSGGQGVYGYTF
V gene: TRBV7-9; J gene: TRBJ1-1; clone size: -; D gene: -; CDR3 DNA: TGTGCCAGCAGCTTAGCGCCTATCACTGAAGCTTTCTTT; CDR3 protein: CASSLAPITEAFF
V gene: TRBV18; J gene: TRBJ2-5; clone size: -; D gene: TRBD2; CDR3 DNA: TGTGCCAGCTCACGCGGACTAGCGGGAGGGCAAGAGACCCAGTACTTC; CDR3 protein: CASSRGLAGGQETQYF
V gene: TRBV2; J gene: TRBJ1-1; clone size: -; D gene: TRBD1; CDR3 DNA: TGTGCCAGCAGTGCAGACAGGGCGCACACTGAAGCTTTCTTT; CDR3 protein: CASSADRAHTEAFF
V gene: TRBV6-5; J gene: TRBJ1-4; clone size: many; D gene: -; CDR3 DNA: TGTGCCAGCAGTTACTCGCCAGCAACTAATGAAAAACTGTTTTTT; CDR3 protein: CASSYSPATNEKLFF
V gene: TRBV5-8; J gene: TRBJ2-7; clone size: -; D gene: -; CDR3 DNA: TGTGCCAGCAGCCCGGGTTGGGGGACGTACGAGCAGTACTTC; CDR3 protein: CASSPGWGTYEQYF
V gene: TRBV7-8; J gene: TRBJ1-1; clone size: few; D gene: -; CDR3 DNA: TGTGCCAGCAGCTTAGCCGGCAGAGACACTGAAGCTTTCTTT; CDR3 protein: CASSLAGRDTEAFF
V gene: TRBV5-5; J gene: TRBJ2-3; clone size: -; D gene: -; CDR3 DNA: TGTGCCAGCAGCCCCGGACCGGGCACAGATACGCAGTATTTT; CDR3 protein: CASSPGPGTDTQYF
V gene: TRBV5-1; J gene: TRBJ1-4; clone size: -; D gene: -; CDR3 DNA: TGCGCCAGCAGCCGCCTCAGGGGAAATGAAAAACTGTTTTTT; CDR3 protein: CASSRLRGNEKLFF
V gene: TRBV2; J gene: TRBJ1-2; clone size: -; D gene: TRBD1; CDR3 DNA: TGTGCCAGCAGCGAACAACCGGGACAGGGGGTATTTAGTGGCTACACCTTC; CDR3 protein: CASSEQPGQGVFSGYTF
V gene: TRBV25-1; J gene: TRBJ2-2; clone size: many; D gene: TRBD1; CDR3 DNA: TGTGCCAGCAGTGCCCTTCCGGGACAGGGGACCGGGGAGCTGTTTTTT; CDR3 protein: CASSALPGQGTGELFF
V gene: TRBV29-1; J gene: TRBJ2-1; clone size: few; D gene: -; CDR3 DNA: TGCAGCCTGGGGGCAAGCTCCTACAATGAGCAGTTCTTC; CDR3 protein: CSLGASSYNEQFF
V gene: TRBV6-5; J gene: TRBJ1-1; clone size: -; D gene: -; CDR3 DNA: TGTGCCAGCAGTCGTGGGGTGTTAGCTTTCTTT; CDR3 protein: CASSRGVLAFF
V gene: TRBV10-3; J gene: TRBJ2-7; clone size: -; D gene: TRBD1; CDR3 DNA: TGTGCCATCAGTACCATGGACAGGGATGGGGAGTACTTC; CDR3 protein: CAISTMDRDGEYF
V gene: TRBV19; J gene: TRBJ1-1; clone size: many; D gene: TRBD1; CDR3 DNA: TGTGCCAGTAGGGGGGACAGTGAGAACACTGAAGCTTTCTTT; CDR3 protein: CASRGDSENTEAFF
V gene: TRBV20-1; J gene: TRBJ1-1; clone size: -; D gene: -; CDR3 DNA: TGCAGTGCCCGAAACGCGGGGAAAGGGGAGGAAGCTTTCTTT; CDR3 protein: CSARNAGKGEEAFF
V gene: TRBV10-3; J gene: TRBJ1-4; clone size: -; D gene: -; CDR3 DNA: TGTGCCATCAGTGACTATAATGAAAAACTGTTTTTT; CDR3 protein: CAISDYNEKLFF
V gene: TRBV19; J gene: TRBJ2-2; clone size: -; D gene: -; CDR3 DNA: TGTGCCAGTAGTATTGCCTGGGCTGAAAAGCTGTTTTTT; CDR3 protein: CASSIAWAEKLFF
V gene: TRBV19; J gene: TRBJ1-4; clone size: many; D gene: TRBD1; CDR3 DNA: TGTGCCAGTAGTACCGGGACAGGGGAGTCGAAAAAACTGTTTTTT; CDR3 protein: CASSTGTGESKKLFF